This TCR beta chain was profiled in a study of T cells in Graves' hyperthyroidism and ophthalmopathy. Amplification targeted TCR beta CDR3 regions from RNA transcripts. The HTBI primer set served for first-round RT-PCR of the TCR CDR3. Using its own MiXCR run on the multiplex PCR reads, TCRdb lists one record per CDR3 protein. This table has 490,000 or so distinct CDR3 sequences, about 16% appearing once. This CDR3 has 14 amino acids. Germline CDR1 and CDR2: MNHEY and SVGEGT. V dropped 2 bases and J dropped 0 bases, with 7 bases sitting between them. Clinical Activity Scores of at least 3, NOSPECS grades of at least 4 and durations under 3 months characterized ophthalmopathy patients. 10 ml of fresh peripheral blood supplied the PBMCs. In its sample, this clonotype was seen many times.

This TCR came from a woman in her 30s with Graves' ophthalmopathy. The sequenced sample consisted of blood. This chain connects TRBV6-2 or TRBV6-3 to TRBJ1-2, with unresolved D. The CDR3 spells CASSYNSANYGYTF. Here the CDR3 DNA reads TGTGCCAGCAGTTACAACAGTGCTAACTATGGCTACACCTTC.